The 30 T cell receptor beta chains presented below share a single source sample, sequenced in a study of EBV T-cell therapy then PD-1 blockade in nasopharyngeal carcinoma. Method: immunoSEQ multiplex PCR; TCRdb's copy keeps in-frame clones and lacks some. The sample yields roughly 22,000 clones, approximately 80% seen once. Their recognized antigens are unknown. Treatment denoted: AdE1-LMPpoly-expanded autologous EBV-specific T-cell therapy followed by anti-PD-1 nivolumab. Sequencing used CD8+ T cells from blood, obtained at day -245 from a patient whose treatment included autologous EBV-specific T cells and nivolumab. These receptors all come from a man aged 40-49 years with nasopharyngeal carcinoma.

V usage is TRBV4-2 and J usage is TRBJ2-5; 12 positions match TRBD2. Germline values: CDR1 LGHNA, CDR2 YNFKEQ. J lost 4 bases, V lost 0 bases, and 6 bases had no gene match. There are 17 residues in the CDR3. CDR3 sequence (DNA): TGTGCCAGCAGCCAAGATGGGGCTAGCGGGGGGGCAGAGACCCAGTACTTC. Protein product: CASSQDGASGGAETQYF.

The chain couples TRBV14 to TRBJ2-1; D is possibly TRBD2 (5 bases). Trimming shortened V by 1 base and J by 5 bases, and 18 bases separated the two germline ends. CDR1 SGHDN and CDR2 FVKESK come from the germline V gene. The CDR3 runs to 17 residues. As DNA, the CDR3 is TGTGCCAGCAGCCAAGGGTGGACTTATCAATCGAACAATGAGCAGTTCTTC. Amino acids: CASSQGWTYQSNNEQFF.

The chain links TRBV27 to TRBJ2-5; 8 positions agree with TRBD2. Losses at the gene ends were 4 bases for V and 2 bases for J; bases not matched to a gene: 6. Germline values: CDR1 MNHEY, CDR2 SMNVEV (reference sequence). The CDR3 sequence is 15 residues long. This CDR3 is CASSSGGRIQETQYF. CDR3 nucleotide sequence: TGTGCCAGCAGTTCGGGGGGGCGGATACAAGAGACCCAGTACTTC.

J is TRBJ2-7 and V is TRBV6-1; possibly TRBD1 or TRBD2 for D (5 bases each). The CDR3 has 14 residues. Trimming left V 1 base short and J 2 bases short, with 9 bases between. Germline CDR1 and CDR2: MNHNS and SASEGT. The CDR3: CASSEGDGAYEQYF. For the CDR3, the DNA is TGTGCCAGCAGTGAAGGGGACGGGGCCTACGAGCAGTACTTC.

The V and J genes are TRBV6-5 and TRBJ1-5; D is unresolved. Germline loops: CDR1 MNHEY, CDR2 SVGAGI. Trimming took 5 bases from V and 5 from J, leaving 10 bases between them. CDR3 length equals 13 residues. This chain's CDR3 is CASSQEFDQPQHF. CDR3 in DNA: TGTGCCAGCAGTCAGGAGTTTGATCAGCCCCAGCATTTT.

This clone was seen a handful of times. The chain has TRBV6-4 and TRBJ2-6, with 7 positions matching TRBD2. Trimming removed 2 bases from V and 2 bases from J; junction bases left unmatched: 0. The CDR3 has 15 amino acids. The germline CDR1 and CDR2 sequences are MRHNA and SNTAGT. As DNA, the CDR3 is TGTGCCAGCAGTGACGCGGGGGCTGGGGCCAACGTCCTGACTTTC. Amino acids: CASSDAGAGANVLTF.

This clone has just one count. The chain recombines TRBV27 with TRBJ2-5; 11 positions match TRBD2. The CDR3 length is 15 residues. V shed 8 bases, J shed 5 bases, and the junction held 10 bases outside the gene matches. The germline CDR1 and CDR2 sequences are MNHEY and SMNVEV (reference sequence). This chain's CDR3 is CASAPSGGPGETQYF. CDR3 nucleotides: TGTGCCAGCGCGCCTAGCGGGGGGCCGGGGGAGACCCAGTACTTC.

V usage is TRBV11-2 and J usage is TRBJ2-5; 9 bases match TRBD2. The CDR3 contains 19 residues. Germline trimming cut 6 bases from V and 5 bases from J; bases unmatched to any gene: 22. Per the germline V gene, CDR1 is SGHAT and CDR2 is FQNNGV. The CDR3 is CASSLVGLAGFFGRETQYF. The CDR3 nucleotides read TGTGCCAGCAGTCTAGTTGGGCTAGCGGGGTTTTTTGGTAGGGAGACCCAGTACTTC.

The chain is built from TRBV15 and TRBJ2-3; TRBD2 aligns across 11 bases. The CDR3 contains 16 residues. The V gene end was trimmed by 3 bases and the J gene end by 6 bases; junction bases not matched to a gene: 8. Germline V gene lookup returns CDR1 LNHNV and CDR2 YYDKDF (reference sequence). CDR3 amino acids: CATSSASGGFLDTQYF. Here the CDR3 DNA reads TGTGCCACCAGCAGCGCTAGCGGGGGGTTTTTGGATACGCAGTATTTT.

The V call is TRBV7-9, the J call TRBJ1-5; possible D gene TRBD1, 5 bases. Germline V gene sequence: CDR1 SEHNR, CDR2 FQNEAQ (reference sequence). V lost 6 bases, J lost 5 bases, and 14 bases lay in between. The CDR3 contains 14 residues. CDR3 region: CASRDGGVDQPQHF. CDR3 nucleotides: TGTGCCAGCAGGGACGGGGGGGTGGATCAGCCCCAGCATTTT.

The CDR3 nucleotides are TGTGCCAGCTACCGAGGCGGGGAGTCCTACGAGCAGTACTTC. Translation: CASYRGGESYEQYF. This chain connects TRBV6-5 to TRBJ2-7; the D gene is possibly TRBD2 (6 bases). The CDR3 has 14 amino acids. Per germline, CDR1 MNHEY and CDR2 SVGAGI. Trimming shortened V by 8 bases and J by 1 base, and 15 bases separated the two germline ends.

The chain is built from TRBV5-1 and TRBJ2-2; TRBD1 is a possible D gene (6 bases). The V gene lost 2 bases and the J gene lost 5 bases, with 16 bases spanning the gap. The V gene's germline CDR1 is SGHRS and CDR2 YFSETQ. CDR3 length: 16 amino acids. Written as DNA, the CDR3 is TGCGCCAGCAGCTTCTCCGGGACAAGGCGTACCGGGGAGCTGTTTTTT. This gives the protein CASSFSGTRRTGELFF.

The gene calls are TRBV4-3 and TRBJ1-5; perhaps TRBD1 as D (6 bases). Trimming cost V 3 bases and J 10 bases, with 13 bases left between them. CDR3 length: 13 amino acids. CDR1 and CDR2 (germline): LGHNA, YSLEER. CDR3 in amino acids: CASSQNREQPQHF. CDR3 bases: TGCGCCAGCAGCCAGAACAGGGAGCAACCCCAGCATTTT.

The chain joins TRBV6-2 or TRBV6-3 to TRBJ2-3; no definite D call. The CDR3 sequence is 13 residues long. Trimming pared 0 bases from V and 11 bases from J, leaving 12 bases between. Germline V gene lookup returns CDR1 MNHEY and CDR2 SVGEGT. The CDR3 protein is CASSYSSLYGQYF. CDR3 DNA: TGTGCCAGCAGTTACTCTTCTCTATATGGGCAGTATTTT.

The V gene is TRBV5-4, the J gene TRBJ1-6; no reliable D call. Per the germline V gene, CDR1 is SGHNT and CDR2 is YYREEE (reference sequence). Trimming stripped 2 bases from V and 4 bases from J, with 10 bases between. This CDR3 contains 15 residues. The CDR3 is CASSFVASYNSPLHF. CDR3 nucleotide sequence: TGTGCCAGCAGCTTCGTGGCCTCTTATAATTCACCCCTCCACTTT.

V gene TRBV4-1 combines with J gene TRBJ2-3; TRBD2 matches at 9 bases. V lost 0 bases, J lost 0 bases, and 1 base stayed unmatched. The CDR3 loop spans 16 amino acids. Germline lookup yields CDR1 MGHRA and CDR2 YSYEKL. The CDR3 coding sequence is TGCGCCAGCAGCCAAGAGCTAGCGGGGAGCACAGATACGCAGTATTTT. Amino acids: CASSQELAGSTDTQYF.

The chain has TRBV7-6 and TRBJ2-1; 10 positions agree with TRBD1. V was pared by 5 bases and J by 3 bases, with 4 bases of the junction left unmatched. The germline CDR1 and CDR2 sequences are SGHVS and FNYEAQ. The CDR3 is 15 amino acids. The CDR3 coding sequence is TGTGCCAGCAGCCCTCGGACAGGGGGCTACAATGAGCAGTTCTTC. Protein sequence: CASSPRTGGYNEQFF.

The chain couples TRBV27 to TRBJ2-1; D unclear. Between the trimmed V and J ends, which lost 8 bases and 0 bases, there was a span of 5 bases. CDR1 and CDR2 (germline): MNHEY, SMNVEV (reference sequence). The CDR3 is 12 residues long. The CDR3 DNA follows: TGTGCCAGCGGTACCTCCTACAATGAGCAGTTCTTC. Its protein product is CASGTSYNEQFF.

This chain connects TRBV6-1 to TRBJ2-3; no clear D. The germline V gene has CDR1 MNHNS and CDR2 SASEGT. V lost 1 base to trimming and J lost 11 bases, with 16 bases between them. The CDR3 has 14 residues. The CDR3 DNA reads as TGTGCCAGCAGTGAAGGCGGACCTGCCTGGGGGCAGTATTTT. This codes for CASSEGGPAWGQYF.

V and J are TRBV5-1 and TRBJ1-3, with D hard to call. The CDR3 consists of 14 residues. Trimming took 0 bases from V and 0 from J, leaving 4 bases between them. Per the germline V gene, CDR1 is SGHRS and CDR2 is YFSETQ. The CDR3, as DNA: TGCGCCAGCAGCTTGGGGGCCTCTGGAAACACCATATATTTT. Translating gives CASSLGASGNTIYF.

The CDR3, as DNA: TGTGCCAGCAGCTTTGAACGGGGGGGCTCCTACAATGAGCAGTTCTTC. Protein sequence: CASSFERGGSYNEQFF. The V call is TRBV7-3, the J call TRBJ2-1; 8 bases match TRBD2. Germline CDR1 is SGHTA and CDR2 is FQGTGA. The CDR3 has 16 residues. V was clipped by 3 bases and J by 0 bases; unmatched bases: 4. Supplemented by reference TRBV7-3 and TRBJ2-1, the full variable domain reads GAGVSQTPSNKVTEKGKYVELRCDPISGHTALYWYRQSLGQGPEFLIYFQGTGAADDSGLPNDRFFAVRPEGSVSTLKIQRTERGDSAVYLCASSFERGGSYNEQFFGPGTRLTVL.

The chain uses TRBV4-3 and TRBJ1-1; tentatively, D is TRBD1 (6 bases). This CDR3 is built from 16 residues. Trimming removed 0 bases at V and 2 bases at J, with 13 bases between. The germline CDR1 and CDR2 sequences are LGHNA and YSLEER. As DNA, the CDR3 is TGCGCCAGCAGCCAAGACTATCTTGGGGGCAACACTGAAGCTTTCTTT. Residues: CASSQDYLGGNTEAFF.

This clone appeared once. The chain carries TRBV7-9 and TRBJ2-7; no definite D call. The V gene's germline CDR1 is SEHNR and CDR2 FQNEAQ (reference sequence). The CDR3 is 10 residues long. Trimming took off 7 bases at V and 2 bases at J, with 3 bases between the two ends. The CDR3 loop reads CASNPYEQYF. CDR3 in DNA: TGTGCCAGCAACCCCTACGAGCAGTACTTC.

The chain recombines TRBV18 with TRBJ2-3, with 7 bases that match TRBD2. The CDR3 totals 13 residues. Germline CDR1 KGHSH, CDR2 LQKENI. J was trimmed by 5 bases and V by 2 bases; bases with no gene match: 1. The CDR3 coding sequence is TGTGCCAGCTCACCATCGGGGGGAGATACGCAGTATTTT. This encodes CASSPSGGDTQYF.

The chain employs TRBV28 and TRBJ1-3, with D tentatively TRBD1 (6 bases). This CDR3 is 14 amino acids long. The germline gives CDR1 MDHEN, CDR2 SYDVKM. Between the trimmed V and J ends, which lost 6 bases and 4 bases, there was a span of 13 bases. CDR3 DNA sequence: TGTGCCAGCAGGCCCGCGGGGGCGGGAAACACCATATATTTT. This gives the protein CASRPAGAGNTIYF.

This chain links TRBV4-3 with TRBJ1-5; D unclear. Trimming pared 4 bases from V and 2 bases from J, leaving 12 bases between. The V gene's germline CDR1 is LGHNA and CDR2 YSLEER. There are 15 residues in the CDR3. This CDR3 reads CASSPWGPGNQPQHF. The CDR3 region has the DNA TGCGCCAGCAGCCCTTGGGGTCCTGGCAATCAGCCCCAGCATTTT.

J is TRBJ2-7 and V is TRBV21-1; the table assigns TRBD2, which was not confirmed against the DNA. TRBV21-1 represents a pseudogene. The CDR3 runs to 14 residues. CDR3: CASNRTSFSYEQYF. The CDR3, as DNA: TGTGCCAGCAACCGGACTAGCTTCTCCTACGAGCAGTACTTC.

The V call is TRBV2, the J call TRBJ2-3, with D hard to call. The CDR3 length is 12 residues. Trimming shortened V by 7 bases and J by 6 bases, and 11 bases separated the two germline ends. Germline V lookup: CDR1 SNHLY, CDR2 FYNNEI. CDR3 residues: CASTPKGDTQYF. The DNA of the CDR3 is TGTGCCAGCACCCCCAAGGGCGATACGCAGTATTTT.

This clone was counted only a few times. The chain combines TRBV27 with TRBJ1-1; D ambiguous. CDR1 is MNHEY, CDR2 SMNVEV, per germline (reference sequence). The CDR3 sequence is 14 residues long. With 2 bases removed from V and 7 bases from J, the gap between germline ends came to 14 bases. The CDR3 loop is CASSLGRSGFEAFF. CDR3 in DNA: TGTGCCAGCAGTTTAGGCCGGTCGGGATTTGAAGCTTTCTTT.

The V and J genes are TRBV4-2 and TRBJ1-1; D may be TRBD1 (6 bases). With 4 bases removed from V and 0 bases from J, the gap between germline ends came to 18 bases. The germline CDR1 and CDR2 sequences are LGHNA and YNFKEQ. The CDR3 spans 17 residues. In DNA, the CDR3 is TGTGCCAGCAGCCTCCCGGGGGAAGGGGGTCTGAACACTGAAGCTTTCTTT. Translation: CASSLPGEGGLNTEAFF.